This T cell receptor beta chain is drawn from a study of blood T cell repertoires in COVID-19. Study-wide background: From the United States, Italy and Spain came samples of acute and convalescent COVID-19. T cells, B-cell-depleted T cells, or PBMCs supplied cDNA or gDNA.

CDR3 length equals 14 residues. Per the germline V gene, CDR1 is MNHEY and CDR2 is SVGAGI. V was clipped by 2 bases and J by 4 bases, with 11 bases between them. The assay was immunoSEQ multiplex PCR, and TCRdb's table has in-frame clones only and misses some. The table lists approximately 93,000 clones, roughly 70% of them singletons. This clone was detected ten times or more. The clonotype was recovered from a man between 65 and 85 years old with COVID-19, enrolled during active disease. The chain carries TRBV6-5 and TRBJ1-1; D call uncertain. What was sequenced was peripheral blood. The chain's CDR3 is CASSYEPYGTEAFF. The DNA for the CDR3 is TGTGCCAGCAGTTACGAGCCGTACGGCACTGAAGCTTTCTTT.